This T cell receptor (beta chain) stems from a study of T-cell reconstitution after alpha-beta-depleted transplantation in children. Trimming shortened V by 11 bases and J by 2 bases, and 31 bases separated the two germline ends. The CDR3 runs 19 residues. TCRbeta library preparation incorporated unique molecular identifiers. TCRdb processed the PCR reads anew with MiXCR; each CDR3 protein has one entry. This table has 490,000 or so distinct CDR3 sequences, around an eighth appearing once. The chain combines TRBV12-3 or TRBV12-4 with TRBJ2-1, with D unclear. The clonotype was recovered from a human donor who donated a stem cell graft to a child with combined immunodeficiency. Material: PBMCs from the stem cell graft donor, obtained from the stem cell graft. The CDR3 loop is CALCFSISVAAPPYNEQFF. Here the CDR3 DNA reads TGTGCCCTCTGTTTCTCAATTTCTGTGGCAGCGCCTCCCTACAATGAGCAGTTCTTC.